Listed below are T cell receptor beta chains from one sample, sequenced in a study of regulatory T cells in long-lasting Graves disease. TCRdb re-called the multiplex PCR reads through MiXCR, storing one row per CDR3 protein. The repertoire holds about 360,000 distinct CDR3 sequences, with under 20% as singletons. This same sample was also part of a study on T cells in Graves' hyperthyroidism and ophthalmopathy.

The material was peripheral blood mononuclear cells (PBMCs), obtained at new diagnosis, from a patient treated with antithyroid drugs. These receptors all stem from a woman aged 18-30 years with Graves disease. Each CDR3 is given with its conserved first and last residue. D genes are given only for firm matches. Expanded clones get a size class; other rows say once, few or many, or leave the size out.

many	TRBV18	TRBJ2-3	-	14	TGTGCCAGCTCACCGGACGTGTTAGGGGATACGCAGTATTTT	CASSPDVLGDTQYF
-	TRBV2	TRBJ2-7	TRBD1	15	TGTGCCAGCAGTGACCGGGACAGGGGTCCTGTCGAGCAGTACTTC	CASSDRDRGPVEQYF
many	TRBV2	TRBJ1-1	-	15	TGTGCCAGCACTACTGGGGGGGGGCGGGTGAGTGAAGCTTTCTTT	CASTTGGGRVSEAFF
many	TRBV12-5	TRBJ2-7	-	14	TGTGCTAGTGGTTTGAGCAGTCATACCTACGAGCAGTACTTC	CASGLSSHTYEQYF
few	TRBV27	TRBJ1-2	-	15	TGTGCCAGCAGTCGAACGCAAGGGAGTGGCTATGGCTACACCTTC	CASSRTQGSGYGYTF
few	TRBV18	TRBJ1-2	-	13	TGTGCCAGCTCACCAGGGACGACGTATGGCCACACCTTC	CASSPGTTYGHTF
many	TRBV3-1	TRBJ2-2	TRBD1	13	TGTGCCAGCAGAAGGGGGCGAACCGGGGAGCTGTTTTTT	CASRRGRTGELFF
many	TRBV18	TRBJ2-3	-	15	TGTGCCAGCTCACCCGGACTAAATGGAGGCGATACGCAGTATTTT	CASSPGLNGGDTQYF
few	TRBV6-2/TRBV6-3	TRBJ2-2	-	14	TGTGCCAGCTTGCCAGGGAGCAACACCGGGGAGCTGTTTTTT	CASLPGSNTGELFF
many	TRBV12-3/TRBV12-4	TRBJ1-1	TRBD1	14	TGTGCCAGCAGTTCATATGACAGGGACACTGAAGCTTTCTTT	CASSSYDRDTEAFF
many	TRBV28	TRBJ2-3	TRBD1	15	TGTGCCAGCAGTTGGGACAGGGAGGGCGCAGATACGCAGTATTTT	CASSWDREGADTQYF
many	TRBV12-3/TRBV12-4	TRBJ1-1	-	16	TGTGCCAGCAGTCCGAACTACCGAGGGGGAAACACTGAAGCTTTCTTT	CASSPNYRGGNTEAFF
few	TRBV19	TRBJ1-5	-	13	TGTGCCAGTAGTATTCTGGGGAAACAGCCCCAGCATTTT	CASSILGKQPQHF
few	TRBV2	TRBJ1-2	TRBD1	15	TGTGCCAGCAGTTTGTCCGGGACAGGGAGGGTGGGCTACACCTTC	CASSLSGTGRVGYTF